This TCR beta chain was identified in a study of Ad26.COV2.S vaccination and SARS-CoV-2 variants. Findings and caveats of the study: There was reportedly substantial breadth in spike-specific CD8+ and CD4+ T cell responses after vaccination. There was a possibility that the TCR breadth and depth analyses underestimated total T cell responses. While placebo recipients had lower spike-specific TCR breadth, vaccine recipients had more.

Stated treatment: over 15 received Ad26.COV2.S at low or high dose, single or two shots; about 5 received placebo; per-sample allocation not given. Collection of samples fell on day 63 after the first vaccine or placebo injection. SARS-CoV-2 spike from the Wuhan strain was encoded by the vaccine, an Ad26 vector. In the case of this clone: Its antigen is currently unknown.

The CDR3 loop spans 13 amino acids. Trimming removed 2 bases at V and 6 bases at J, with 11 bases between. Germline assignment: CDR1 KGHSH and CDR2 LQKENI. Repertoires were generated with immunoSEQ multiplex PCR, while TCRdb's copy carries only in-frame clones and drops some. The sample records about 350,000 clones, approximately 86% being singletons. This sequence was found in a person aged 18-60 years who received the Ad26.COV2.S COVID-19 vaccine or a placebo. The rearrangement links TRBV18 to TRBJ2-7, with a possible D match to TRBD1 (5 bases). The material sequenced was peripheral blood, taken in a trial of Ad26.COV2.S vaccine versus placebo. Here the CDR3 DNA reads TGTGCCAGCTCACCAGGGAAAGGGGCCGAGCAGTACTTC. Encoded protein: CASSPGKGAEQYF.